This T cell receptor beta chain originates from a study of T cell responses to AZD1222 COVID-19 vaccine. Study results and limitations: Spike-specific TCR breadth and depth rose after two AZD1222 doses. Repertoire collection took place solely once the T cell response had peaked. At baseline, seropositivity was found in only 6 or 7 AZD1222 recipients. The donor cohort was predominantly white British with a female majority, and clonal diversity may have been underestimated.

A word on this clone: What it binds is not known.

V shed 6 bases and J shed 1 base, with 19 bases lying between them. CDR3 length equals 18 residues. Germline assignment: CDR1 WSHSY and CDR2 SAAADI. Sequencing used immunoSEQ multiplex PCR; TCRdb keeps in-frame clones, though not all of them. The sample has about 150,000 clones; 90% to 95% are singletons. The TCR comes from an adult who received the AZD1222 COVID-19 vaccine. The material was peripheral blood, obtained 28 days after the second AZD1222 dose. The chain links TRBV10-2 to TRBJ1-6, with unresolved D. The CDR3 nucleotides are TGCGCCAGCAGAGGAGGGCCCGCCGGGAGTTCCTATAATTCACCCCTCCACTTT. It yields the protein CASRGGPAGSSYNSPLHF.